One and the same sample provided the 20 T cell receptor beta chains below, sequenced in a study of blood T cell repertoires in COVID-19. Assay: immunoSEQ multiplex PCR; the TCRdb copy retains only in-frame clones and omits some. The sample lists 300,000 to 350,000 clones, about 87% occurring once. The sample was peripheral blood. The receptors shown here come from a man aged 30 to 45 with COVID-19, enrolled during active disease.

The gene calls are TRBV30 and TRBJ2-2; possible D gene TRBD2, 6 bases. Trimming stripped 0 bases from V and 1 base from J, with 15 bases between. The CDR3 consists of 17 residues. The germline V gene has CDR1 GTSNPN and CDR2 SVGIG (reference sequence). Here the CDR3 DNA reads TGTGCCTGGAGTGTACGCCGGGGGACGGAGAACACCGGGGAGCTGTTTTTT. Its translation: CAWSVRRGTENTGELFF.

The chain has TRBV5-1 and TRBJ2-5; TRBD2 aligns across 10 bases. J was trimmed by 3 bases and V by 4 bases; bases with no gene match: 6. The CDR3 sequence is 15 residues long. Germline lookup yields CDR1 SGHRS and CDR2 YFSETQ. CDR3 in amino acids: CASSTSGGAEETQYF. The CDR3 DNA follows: TGCGCCAGCAGCACAAGCGGGGGGGCCGAAGAGACCCAGTACTTC. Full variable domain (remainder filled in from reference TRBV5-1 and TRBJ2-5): KAGVTQTPRYLIKTRGQQVTLSCSPISGHRSVSWYQQTPGQGLQFLFEYFSETQRNKGNFPGRFSGRQFSNSRSEMNVSTLELGDSALYLCASSTSGGAEETQYFGPGTRLLVL.

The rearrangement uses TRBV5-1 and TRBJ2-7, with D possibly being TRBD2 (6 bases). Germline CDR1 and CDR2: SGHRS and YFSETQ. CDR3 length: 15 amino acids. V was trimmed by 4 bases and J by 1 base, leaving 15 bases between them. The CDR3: CASSAGTLLSYEQYF. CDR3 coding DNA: TGCGCCAGCAGCGCCGGGACTCTACTTTCCTACGAGCAGTACTTC.

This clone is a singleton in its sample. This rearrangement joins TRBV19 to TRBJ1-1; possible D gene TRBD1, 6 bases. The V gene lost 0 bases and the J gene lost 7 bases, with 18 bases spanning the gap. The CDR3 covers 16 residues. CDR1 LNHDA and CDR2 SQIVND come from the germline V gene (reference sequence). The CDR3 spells CASSIEIGQGLREAFF. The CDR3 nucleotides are TGTGCCAGTAGTATAGAAATAGGGCAGGGGTTACGTGAAGCTTTCTTT.

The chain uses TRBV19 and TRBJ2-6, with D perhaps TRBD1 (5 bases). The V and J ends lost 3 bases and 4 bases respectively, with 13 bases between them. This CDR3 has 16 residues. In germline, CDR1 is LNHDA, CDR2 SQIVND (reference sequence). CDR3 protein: CASSIPRVAGANVLTF. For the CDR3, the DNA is TGTGCCAGTAGTATCCCCAGGGTAGCCGGGGCCAACGTCCTGACTTTC.

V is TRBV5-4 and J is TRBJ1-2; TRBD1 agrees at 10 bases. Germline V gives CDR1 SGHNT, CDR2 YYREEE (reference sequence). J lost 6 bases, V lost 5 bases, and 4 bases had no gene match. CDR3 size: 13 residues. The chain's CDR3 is CASSRQGAHGYTF. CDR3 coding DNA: TGTGCCAGCAGTCGACAGGGGGCGCATGGCTACACCTTC.

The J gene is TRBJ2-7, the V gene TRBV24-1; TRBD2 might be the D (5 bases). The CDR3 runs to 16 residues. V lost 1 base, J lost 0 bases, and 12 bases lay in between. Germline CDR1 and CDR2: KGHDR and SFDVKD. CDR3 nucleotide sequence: TGTGCCACCAGTGATTTCCCTCGACGGGGCTCCTACGAGCAGTACTTC. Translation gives CATSDFPRRGSYEQYF.

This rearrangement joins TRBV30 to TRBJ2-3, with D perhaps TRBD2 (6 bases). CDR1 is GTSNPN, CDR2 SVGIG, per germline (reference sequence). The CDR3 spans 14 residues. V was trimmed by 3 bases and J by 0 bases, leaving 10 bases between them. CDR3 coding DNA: TGTGCCTGGAGGGCTGGGGGGAGCACAGATACGCAGTATTTT. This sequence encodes CAWRAGGSTDTQYF.

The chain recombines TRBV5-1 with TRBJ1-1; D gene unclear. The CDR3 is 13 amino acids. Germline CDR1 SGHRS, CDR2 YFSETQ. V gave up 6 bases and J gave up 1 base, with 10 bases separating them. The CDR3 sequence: CASTIRGNTEAFF. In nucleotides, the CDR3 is TGCGCCAGCACCATCCGGGGGAACACTGAAGCTTTCTTT.

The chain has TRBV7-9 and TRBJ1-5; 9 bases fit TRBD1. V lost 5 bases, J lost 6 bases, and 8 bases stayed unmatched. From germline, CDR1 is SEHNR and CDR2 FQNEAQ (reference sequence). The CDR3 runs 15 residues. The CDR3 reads CASSPAGTGSQPQHF. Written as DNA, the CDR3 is TGTGCCAGCAGCCCAGCCGGGACAGGGAGTCAGCCCCAGCATTTT. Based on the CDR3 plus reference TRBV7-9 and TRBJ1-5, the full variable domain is DTGVSQNPRHKITKRGQNVTFRCDPISEHNRLYWYRQTLGQGPEFLTYFQNEAQLEKSRLLSDRFSAERPKGSFSTLEIQRTEQGDSAMYLCASSPAGTGSQPQHFGDGTRLSIL.

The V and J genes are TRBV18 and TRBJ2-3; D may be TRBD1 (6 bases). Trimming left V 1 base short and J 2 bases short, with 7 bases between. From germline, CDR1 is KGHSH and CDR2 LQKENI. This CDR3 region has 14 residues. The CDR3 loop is CASSPRDITDTQYF. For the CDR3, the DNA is TGTGCCAGCTCACCACGGGACATCACAGATACGCAGTATTTT.

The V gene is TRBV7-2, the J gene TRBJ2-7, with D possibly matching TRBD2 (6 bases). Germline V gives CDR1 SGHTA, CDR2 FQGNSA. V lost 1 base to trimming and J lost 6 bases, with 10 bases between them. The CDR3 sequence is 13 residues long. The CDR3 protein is CASSLENGGEQYF. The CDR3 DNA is TGTGCCAGCAGCTTAGAGAACGGGGGCGAGCAGTACTTC.

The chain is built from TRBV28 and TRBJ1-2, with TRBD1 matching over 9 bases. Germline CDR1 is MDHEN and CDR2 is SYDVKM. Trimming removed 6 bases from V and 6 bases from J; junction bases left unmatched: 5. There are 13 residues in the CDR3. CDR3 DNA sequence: TGTGCCAGCAGGGCCGGGACAGGGAATGGCTACACCTTC. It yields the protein CASRAGTGNGYTF.

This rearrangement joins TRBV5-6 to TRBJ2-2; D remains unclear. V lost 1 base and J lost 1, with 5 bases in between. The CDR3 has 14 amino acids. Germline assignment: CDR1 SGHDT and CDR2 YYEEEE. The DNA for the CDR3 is TGTGCCAGCAGCTTGCAGATGAACACCGGGGAGCTGTTTTTT. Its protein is CASSLQMNTGELFF.

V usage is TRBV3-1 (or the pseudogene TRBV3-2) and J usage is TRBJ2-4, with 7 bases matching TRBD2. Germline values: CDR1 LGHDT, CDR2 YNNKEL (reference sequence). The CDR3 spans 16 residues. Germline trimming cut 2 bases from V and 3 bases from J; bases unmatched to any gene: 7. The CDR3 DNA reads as TGTGCCAGCAGCCAACATAGCGGGCCTCTCAAAAACATTCAGTACTTC. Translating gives CASSQHSGPLKNIQYF.

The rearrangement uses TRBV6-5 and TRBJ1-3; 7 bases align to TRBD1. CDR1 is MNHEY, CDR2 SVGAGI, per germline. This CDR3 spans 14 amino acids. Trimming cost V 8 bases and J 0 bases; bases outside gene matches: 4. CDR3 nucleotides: TGTGCCAGCCGGGACAGCCGCTCTGGAAACACCATATATTTT. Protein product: CASRDSRSGNTIYF.

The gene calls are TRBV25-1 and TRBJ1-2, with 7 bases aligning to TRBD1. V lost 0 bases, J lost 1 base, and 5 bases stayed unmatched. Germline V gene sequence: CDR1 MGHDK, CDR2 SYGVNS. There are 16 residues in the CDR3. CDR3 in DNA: TGTGCCAGCAGTGAATATATGGGGGACAGTAACTATGGCTACACCTTC. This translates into CASSEYMGDSNYGYTF.

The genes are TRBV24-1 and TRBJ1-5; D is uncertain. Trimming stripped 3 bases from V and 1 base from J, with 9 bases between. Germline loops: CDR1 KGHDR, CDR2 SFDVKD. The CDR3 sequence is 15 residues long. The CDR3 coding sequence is TGTGCCACCAGTGATCGGGTAAAGAGCAATCAGCCCCAGCATTTT. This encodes CATSDRVKSNQPQHF.

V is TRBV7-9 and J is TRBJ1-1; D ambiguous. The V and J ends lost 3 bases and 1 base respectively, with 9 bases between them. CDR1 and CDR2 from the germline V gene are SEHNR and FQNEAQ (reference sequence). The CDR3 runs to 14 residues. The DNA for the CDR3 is TGTGCCAGCAGCTTGGCTGGAGGGAACACTGAAGCTTTCTTT. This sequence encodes CASSLAGGNTEAFF.

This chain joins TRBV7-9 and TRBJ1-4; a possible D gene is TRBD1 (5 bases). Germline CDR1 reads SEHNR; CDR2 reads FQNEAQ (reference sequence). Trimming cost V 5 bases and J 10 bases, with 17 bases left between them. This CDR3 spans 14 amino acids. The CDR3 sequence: CASSQGGGAGKLFF. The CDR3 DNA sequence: TGTGCCAGCAGCCAAGGAGGAGGGGCAGGAAAACTGTTTTTT. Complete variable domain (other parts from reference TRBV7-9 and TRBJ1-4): DTGVSQNPRHKITKRGQNVTFRCDPISEHNRLYWYRQTLGQGPEFLTYFQNEAQLEKSRLLSDRFSAERPKGSFSTLEIQRTEQGDSAMYLCASSQGGGAGKLFFGSGTQLSVL.